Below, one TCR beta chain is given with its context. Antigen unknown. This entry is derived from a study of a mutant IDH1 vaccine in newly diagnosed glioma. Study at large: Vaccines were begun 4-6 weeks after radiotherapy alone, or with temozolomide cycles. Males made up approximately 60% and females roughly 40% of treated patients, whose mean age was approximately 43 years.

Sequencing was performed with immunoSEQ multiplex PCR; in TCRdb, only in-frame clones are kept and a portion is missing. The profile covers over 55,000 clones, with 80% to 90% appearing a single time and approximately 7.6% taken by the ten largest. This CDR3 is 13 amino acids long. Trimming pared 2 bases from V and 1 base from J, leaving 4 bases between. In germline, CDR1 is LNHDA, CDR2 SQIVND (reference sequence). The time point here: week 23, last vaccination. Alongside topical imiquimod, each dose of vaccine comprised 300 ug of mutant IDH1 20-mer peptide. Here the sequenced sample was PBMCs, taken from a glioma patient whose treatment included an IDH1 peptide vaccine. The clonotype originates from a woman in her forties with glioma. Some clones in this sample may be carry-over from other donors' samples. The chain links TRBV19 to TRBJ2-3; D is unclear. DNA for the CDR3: TGTGCCAGTAGTATACCCGGCACAGATACGCAGTATTTT. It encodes CASSIPGTDTQYF.